The entry that follows covers one T cell receptor (beta chain) sequence. The data belong to a study of early stage breast cancer tumors. The CDR3 is 14 residues long. V shed 5 bases and J shed 0 bases, with 9 bases lying between them. The V gene's germline CDR1 is SGDLS and CDR2 YYNGEE. Generated by immunoSEQ multiplex PCR, the TCRdb table keeps only in-frame clones and is missing some. The sample yields about 72,000 clones, approximately 79% seen once. The rearrangement uses TRBV9 and TRBJ1-3; no firm D call. Sequencing was done on a sample of blood. The receptor was derived from a person between 55 and 70 years old with breast cancer. This CDR3 is CASRGPYSGNTIYF. CDR3 coding DNA: TGTGCCAGCAGAGGACCTTACTCTGGAAACACCATATATTTT. Variable domain in full (rest from reference TRBV9 and TRBJ1-3): DSGVTQTPKHLITATGQRVTLRCSPRSGDLSVYWYQQSLDQGLQFLIQYYNGEERAKGNILERFSAQQFPDLHSELNLSSLELGDSALYFCASRGPYSGNTIYFGEGSWLTVV.